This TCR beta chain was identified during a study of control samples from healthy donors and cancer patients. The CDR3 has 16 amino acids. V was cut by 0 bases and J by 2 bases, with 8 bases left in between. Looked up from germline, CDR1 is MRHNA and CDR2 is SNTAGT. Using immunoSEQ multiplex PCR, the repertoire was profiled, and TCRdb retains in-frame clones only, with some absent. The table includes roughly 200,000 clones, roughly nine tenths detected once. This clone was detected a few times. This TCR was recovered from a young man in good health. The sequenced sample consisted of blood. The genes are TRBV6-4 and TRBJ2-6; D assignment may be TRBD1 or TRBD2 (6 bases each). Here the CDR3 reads CASSDSRGAGANVLTF. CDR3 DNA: TGTGCCAGCAGTGACTCGAGGGGGGCTGGGGCCAACGTCCTGACTTTC.